This is a list of T cell receptor beta chains from one sample in a study of radiotherapy plus CTLA-4 blockade in lung cancer. Assay used: immunoSEQ multiplex PCR; TCRdb lists only in-frame clones, some missing. The repertoire holds roughly 30,000 clones, with approximately 77% as singletons. Sequenced here: peripheral blood, sampled from a patient treated with radiotherapy plus ipilimumab. These receptors originate from a human donor with non-small cell lung cancer that progressed on radiotherapy plus ipilimumab. Both conserved end residues are part of each CDR3. A D gene is named only where the DNA matches it firmly. Size is omitted from some rows. Given values are once, few, many or a class for expanded clones.

TRBD1	NA	TRBV5-1	TRBJ1-1	CASSVNRGLNTEAFF	TGCGCCAGCAGCGTAAACAGGGGCCTGAACACTGAAGCTTTCTTT
NA	NA	TRBV5-4	TRBJ1-4	CASSLDSRDGGDEKLFF	TGTGCCAGCAGCTTGGACTCCAGGGATGGGGGGGATGAAAAACTGTTTTTT
NA	NA	TRBV2	TRBJ2-3	CASSPDPADTQYF	TGTGCCAGCAGTCCCGATCCGGCAGATACGCAGTATTTT
TRBD1	NA	TRBV5-1	TRBJ1-1	CASSVETGGTEAFF	TGCGCCAGCAGCGTCGAAACAGGGGGTACTGAAGCTTTCTTT
TRBD1	NA	TRBV28	TRBJ1-2	CASARTGVEGYTF	TGTGCCAGCGCCCGAACAGGGGTGGAGGGCTACACCTTC
NA	NA	TRBV5-8	TRBJ2-5	CASSLFETQYF	TGTGCCAGCAGCTTGTTTGAGACCCAGTACTTC
NA	once	TRBV6-1	TRBJ1-2	CASSESIAAGGDYGYTF	TGTGCCAGCAGTGAAAGCATAGCAGCGGGGGGGGACTATGGCTACACCTTC
NA	NA	TRBV11-2	TRBJ2-3	CASSSLGGGLATDTQYF	TGTGCCAGCAGCTCCCTGGGGGGGGGCTTAGCCACAGATACGCAGTATTTT
NA	once	TRBV19	TRBJ1-2	CASSPQGGDGYTF	TGTGCCAGTAGTCCACAGGGAGGGGATGGCTACACCTTC
NA	NA	TRBV27	TRBJ2-3	CASSSGADTQYF	TGTGCCAGCAGTTCGGGGGCAGATACGCAGTATTTT
NA	medium-sized	TRBV27	TRBJ1-2	CASSLGPTEGIVRYGYTF	TGTGCCAGCAGTTTAGGGCCCACGGAAGGGATAGTACGCTATGGCTACACCTTC
NA	few	TRBV28	TRBJ1-1	CASSLAGLLNTEAFF	TGTGCCAGCAGTTTAGCTGGGTTGTTGAACACTGAAGCTTTCTTT
TRBD1	NA	TRBV15	TRBJ1-2	CATSIDRVEGYTF	TGTGCCACCAGCATTGACAGGGTTGAAGGCTACACCTTC
NA	NA	TRBV2	TRBJ1-5	CASSWGTEINQPQHF	TGTGCCAGCAGTTGGGGAACAGAAATCAATCAGCCCCAGCATTTT
NA	NA	TRBV7-9	TRBJ2-3	CASSLEAPPTDTQYF	TGTGCCAGCAGCTTAGAGGCGCCCCCCACAGATACGCAGTATTTT
TRBD2	NA	TRBV5-8	TRBJ2-5	CASSSGTIFKETQYF	TGTGCCAGCAGCTCTGGGACTATTTTCAAAGAGACCCAGTACTTC
NA	NA	TRBV11-3	TRBJ2-1	CASSPDQSSYNEQFF	TGTGCCAGCAGCCCGGACCAGAGCTCCTACAATGAGCAGTTCTTC
NA	NA	TRBV29-1	TRBJ2-7	CSVVAGGLMNEQYF	TGCAGCGTTGTGGCAGGGGGGCTTATGAACGAGCAGTACTTC
TRBD2	NA	TRBV5-6	TRBJ2-7	CASSLRGTGGQYF	TGTGCCAGCAGCTTGCGGGGGACGGGAGGGCAGTACTTC
TRBD1	NA	TRBV5-4	TRBJ2-7	CASSLGGQGSYEQYF	TGTGCCAGCAGCTTGGGGGGACAGGGCTCCTACGAGCAGTACTTC
TRBD2	NA	TRBV4-3	TRBJ2-1	CASSHLGASGGEVYEQFF	TGCGCCAGCAGCCACCTAGGGGCTAGCGGGGGAGAGGTCTATGAGCAGTTCTTC
NA	NA	TRBV6-5	TRBJ1-2	CASSYAYGRGSYGYTF	TGTGCCAGCAGTTACGCCTACGGACGGGGCAGCTATGGCTACACCTTC
TRBD2	NA	TRBV6-6	TRBJ2-3	CASSYLRGAATDTQYF	TGTGCCAGCAGTTACTTGCGGGGGGCCGCCACAGATACGCAGTATTTT
NA	once	TRBV2	TRBJ1-5	CASSEGGGTQPQHF	TGTGCCAGCAGTGAAGGAGGGGGGACTCAGCCCCAGCATTTT
NA	NA	TRBV6-5	TRBJ1-2	CASKTTNYGYTF	TGTGCCAGCAAGACAACTAACTATGGCTACACCTTC
NA	NA	TRBV5-1	TRBJ1-1	CASSLGGGGQTEAFF	TGCGCCAGCAGCTTGGGTGGAGGGGGTCAAACTGAAGCTTTCTTT
TRBD1	NA	TRBV5-1	TRBJ1-1	CASSLTGGSTEAFF	TGCGCCAGCAGCTTGACAGGGGGCTCTACTGAAGCTTTCTTT
NA	NA	TRBV6-1	TRBJ2-1	CASSDWGPDNEQFF	TGTGCCAGCAGTGATTGGGGTCCCGACAATGAGCAGTTCTTC
NA	NA	TRBV28	TRBJ1-2	CASSLSPDGEYGYTF	TGTGCCAGCAGTTTGTCTCCGGACGGGGAATATGGCTACACCTTC
NA	NA	TRBV25-1	TRBJ1-1	CASSEWEDTEAFF	TGTGCCAGCAGTGAATGGGAAGACACTGAAGCTTTCTTT
TRBD1	few	TRBV9	TRBJ2-2	CASSPGQGVAGELFF	TGTGCCAGCAGCCCAGGACAGGGGGTCGCCGGGGAGCTGTTTTTT
NA	NA	TRBV10-3	TRBJ1-3	CAISAGIPSSGNTIYF	TGTGCCATCAGCGCAGGAATACCAAGCTCTGGAAACACCATATATTTT
TRBD2	NA	TRBV28	TRBJ2-5	CASTRGASGQETQYF	TGTGCCAGCACAAGGGGGGCTAGCGGGCAAGAGACCCAGTACTTC
NA	NA	TRBV6-5	TRBJ1-1	CASSYLQGTEAFF	TGTGCCAGCAGTTACTTACAGGGCACTGAAGCTTTCTTT
NA	NA	TRBV19	TRBJ2-1	CASSMAGPYNEQFF	TGTGCCAGTAGTATGGCGGGGCCCTACAATGAGCAGTTCTTC
TRBD2	NA	TRBV28	TRBJ2-7	CASSSPGGGAASTYEQYF	TGTGCCAGCAGTTCCCCTGGCGGGGGGGCCGCATCAACCTACGAGCAGTACTTC
NA	NA	TRBV6-5	TRBJ1-5	CASSGGTVFQPQHF	TGTGCCAGCAGTGGGGGTACGGTTTTTCAGCCCCAGCATTTT
TRBD1	NA	TRBV6-6	TRBJ1-2	CASRGQGDGYGYTF	TGTGCCAGCAGGGGACAGGGGGATGGTTATGGCTACACCTTC
TRBD2	NA	TRBV6-1	TRBJ2-3	CASSGTSGADTQYF	TGTGCCAGCAGTGGGACTAGCGGTGCGGATACGCAGTATTTT
NA	NA	TRBV27	TRBJ1-2	CASSLRGSYGYTF	TGTGCCAGCAGTTTGAGGGGAAGCTATGGCTACACCTTC
NA	NA	TRBV5-1	TRBJ2-2	CASSLAGTGELFF	TGCGCCAGCAGCTTGGCGGGCACCGGGGAGCTGTTTTTT
TRBD2	NA	TRBV27	TRBJ2-7	CASSSFRAGDEQYF	TGTGCCAGCAGTTCATTCCGGGCGGGGGACGAGCAGTACTTC
NA	NA	TRBV6-1	TRBJ2-2	CASSASGTGELFF	TGTGCCAGCAGTGCCTCAGGGACCGGGGAGCTGTTTTTT
NA	NA	TRBV7-8	TRBJ2-1	CASSLQDGEQFF	TGTGCCAGCAGCTTACAGGACGGTGAGCAGTTCTTC
NA	NA	TRBV7-9	TRBJ2-2	CASSFPIRAPNTGELFF	TGTGCCAGCAGCTTCCCGATACGGGCCCCGAACACCGGGGAGCTGTTTTTT
TRBD2	NA	TRBV5-1	TRBJ2-1	CASRTSGGNNEQFF	TGCGCCAGCAGGACTAGCGGGGGGAACAATGAGCAGTTCTTC
TRBD1	NA	TRBV9	TRBJ2-7	CASSVGQGPSYEQYF	TGTGCCAGCAGCGTAGGACAGGGACCATCCTACGAGCAGTACTTC
TRBD2	NA	TRBV5-1	TRBJ2-1	CASSWEGEQFF	TGCGCCAGCAGCTGGGAGGGGGAGCAGTTCTTC
NA	once	TRBV6-1	TRBJ2-5	CASSHYSEYQETQYF	TGTGCCAGCAGTCATTATAGCGAGTACCAAGAGACCCAGTACTTC
NA	NA	TRBV6-5	TRBJ2-5	CASSYHTQETQYF	TGTGCCAGCAGTTACCACACTCAAGAGACCCAGTACTTC